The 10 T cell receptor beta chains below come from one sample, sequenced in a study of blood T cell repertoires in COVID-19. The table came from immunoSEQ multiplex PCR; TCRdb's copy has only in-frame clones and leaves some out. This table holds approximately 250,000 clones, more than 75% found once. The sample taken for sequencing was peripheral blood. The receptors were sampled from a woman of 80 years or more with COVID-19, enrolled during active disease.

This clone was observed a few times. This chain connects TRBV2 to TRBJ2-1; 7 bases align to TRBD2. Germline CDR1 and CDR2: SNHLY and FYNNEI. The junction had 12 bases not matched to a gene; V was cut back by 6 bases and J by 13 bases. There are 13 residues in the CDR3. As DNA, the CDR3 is TGTGCCAGCAGGGGTTTTGGGGGGGTAGTCCAGTTCTTC. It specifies CASRGFGGVVQFF.

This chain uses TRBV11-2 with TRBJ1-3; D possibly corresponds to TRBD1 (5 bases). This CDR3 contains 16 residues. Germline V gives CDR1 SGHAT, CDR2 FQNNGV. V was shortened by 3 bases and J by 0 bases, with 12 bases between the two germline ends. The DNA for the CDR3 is TGTGCCAGCAGCTTTTCGGGACTCAGCTCTGGAAACACCATATATTTT. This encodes CASSFSGLSSGNTIYF.

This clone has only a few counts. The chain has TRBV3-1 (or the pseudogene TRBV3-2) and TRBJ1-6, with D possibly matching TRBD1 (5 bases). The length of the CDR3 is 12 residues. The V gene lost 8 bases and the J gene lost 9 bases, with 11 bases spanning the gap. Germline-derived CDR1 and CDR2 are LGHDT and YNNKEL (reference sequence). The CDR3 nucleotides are TGTGCCAGCGGCGACAGTATTTCACCCCTCCACTTT. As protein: CASGDSISPLHF.

The CDR3 sequence is CASSPLDTNRNTIYF. For the CDR3, the DNA is TGTGCCAGCAGCCCTTTAGACACGAACCGAAACACCATATATTTT. This rearrangement joins TRBV7-2 to TRBJ1-3; no definite D call. The CDR3 spans 15 residues. Germline loops: CDR1 SGHTA, CDR2 FQGNSA. Trimming took off 5 bases at V and 5 bases at J, with 16 bases between the two ends.

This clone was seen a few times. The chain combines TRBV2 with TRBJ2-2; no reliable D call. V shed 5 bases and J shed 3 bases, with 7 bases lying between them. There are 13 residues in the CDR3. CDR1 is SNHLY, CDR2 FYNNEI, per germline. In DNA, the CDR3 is TGTGCCAGCAGTATAAGCTACACCGGGGAGCTGTTTTTT. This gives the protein CASSISYTGELFF.

The CDR3 loop reads CASSRPGQGDTEAFF. The CDR3 DNA follows: TGTGCCAGCAGCCGACCGGGACAGGGGGACACTGAAGCTTTCTTT. This chain links TRBV4-2 with TRBJ1-1; 11 nucleotides agree with TRBD1. Germline loops: CDR1 LGHNA, CDR2 YNFKEQ. V lost 4 bases, J lost 3 bases, and 4 bases stayed unmatched. The CDR3 covers 15 residues.

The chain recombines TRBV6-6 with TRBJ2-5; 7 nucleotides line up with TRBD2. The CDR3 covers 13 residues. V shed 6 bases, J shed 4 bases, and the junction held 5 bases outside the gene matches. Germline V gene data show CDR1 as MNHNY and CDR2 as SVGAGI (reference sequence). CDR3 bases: TGTGCCAGCAGCCGACTAGCTGGAGAGACCCAGTACTTC. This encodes CASSRLAGETQYF.

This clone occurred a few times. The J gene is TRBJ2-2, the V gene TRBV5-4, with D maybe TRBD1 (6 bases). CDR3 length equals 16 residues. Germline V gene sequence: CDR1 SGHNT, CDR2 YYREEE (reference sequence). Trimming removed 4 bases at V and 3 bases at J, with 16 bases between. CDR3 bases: TGTGCCAGCAGCACGCCGGGACATAGATACACCGGGGAGCTGTTTTTT. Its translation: CASSTPGHRYTGELFF. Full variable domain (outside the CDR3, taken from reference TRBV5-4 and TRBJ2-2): ETGVTQSPTHLIKTRGQQVTLRCSSQSGHNTVSWYQQALGQGPQFIFQYYREEENGRGNFPPRFSGLQFPNYSSELNVNALELDDSALYLCASSTPGHRYTGELFFGEGSRLTVL.

In nucleotides, the CDR3 is TGTGCCAGTATCCCGGTTTACGAGCAGTACTTC. It encodes CASIPVYEQYF. The rearrangement uses TRBV19 and TRBJ2-7; D unresolved. Per germline, CDR1 LNHDA and CDR2 SQIVND (reference sequence). The CDR3 runs to 11 residues. Trimming left V 7 bases short and J 4 bases short, with 8 bases between.

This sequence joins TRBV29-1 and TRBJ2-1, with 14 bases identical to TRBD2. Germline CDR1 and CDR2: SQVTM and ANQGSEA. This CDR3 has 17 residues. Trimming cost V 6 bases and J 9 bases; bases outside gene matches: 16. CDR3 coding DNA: TGCAGCGTAGGACGTCCCGGGACTAGCGGGGGTATTGGTGAGCAGTTCTTC. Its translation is CSVGRPGTSGGIGEQFF.